What follows are 18 T cell receptor beta chains derived from one specimen sequenced in a study of T cell responses to AZD1222 COVID-19 vaccine. The table came from immunoSEQ multiplex PCR; TCRdb's copy has only in-frame clones and leaves some out. The sample lists 30,000 to 35,000 clones, about 88% seen once, with approximately 6.5% in the top ten. The starting material was peripheral blood, obtained on day 0 of AZD1222 vaccination. All receptors derive from an adult in good health.

This rearrangement joins TRBV7-2 to TRBJ2-1; TRBD1 agrees at 7 bases. Trimming took 7 bases from V and 1 from J; bases not matched to a gene: 4. This CDR3 spans 14 amino acids. Per the germline V gene, CDR1 is SGHTA and CDR2 is FQGNSA. CDR3 protein: CASTLQGSYNEQFF. Written as DNA, the CDR3 is TGTGCCAGCACCCTACAGGGGTCCTACAATGAGCAGTTCTTC.

This chain connects TRBV30 to TRBJ2-5; D may match TRBD1 or TRBD2 (6 bases each). Per the germline V gene, CDR1 is GTSNPN and CDR2 is SVGIG (reference sequence). V lost 2 bases and J lost 4, with 17 bases in between. The CDR3 contains 15 residues. CDR3 protein: CAWSQGKGGRETQYF. CDR3 DNA: TGTGCCTGGAGTCAGGGAAAGGGGGGAAGAGAGACCCAGTACTTC.

This rearrangement joins TRBV12-3 or TRBV12-4 to TRBJ2-7; D is uncertain. This CDR3 spans 10 amino acids. Trimming shortened V by 5 bases and J by 4 bases, and 3 bases separated the two germline ends. CDR3 sequence (DNA): TGTGCCAGCAGTGGGTACGAGCAGTACTTC. It specifies CASSGYEQYF.

The chain joins TRBV10-2 to TRBJ2-7, with no clear D. The CDR3 runs to 13 residues. Trimming took off 0 bases at V and 3 bases at J, with 6 bases between the two ends. Germline-derived CDR1 and CDR2 are WSHSY and SAAADI. CDR3 DNA: TGCGCCAGCAGTGAGTCGGCGGACTACGAGCAGTACTTC. Its translation: CASSESADYEQYF.

The gene calls are TRBV14 and TRBJ1-6; D is unclear. The CDR3 spans 15 residues. In germline, CDR1 is SGHDN, CDR2 FVKESK. The V and J ends lost 0 bases and 15 bases respectively, with 18 bases between them. The CDR3 bases are TGTGCCAGCAGCCAAGATTCGGTAACGGGAGCTAGCCTCCACTTT. Its translation is CASSQDSVTGASLHF.

This clone has only a few counts. Germline and junction disagree at one end, which may indicate a read error. The V gene is TRBV5-4, the J gene TRBJ1-1; possible D gene TRBD1, 5 bases. This CDR3 has 14 amino acids. Looked up from germline, CDR1 is SGHNT and CDR2 is YYREEE (reference sequence). The DNA of the CDR3 is TGTGCCAGCAGCTGGCCGGGACGGAACATTGAAGCTTTCTTT. This gives the protein CASSWPGRNIEAFF. The full variable domain, with the rest looked up from reference TRBV5-4 and TRBJ1-1, is ETGVTQSPTHLIKTRGQQVTLRCSSQSGHNTVSWYQQALGQGPQFIFQYYREEENGRGNFPPRFSGLQFPNYSSELNVNALELDDSALYLCASSWPGRNIEAFFGQGTRLTVV.

The chain joins TRBV2 to TRBJ2-3; 9 bases align to TRBD2. CDR1 and CDR2 from the germline V gene are SNHLY and FYNNEI. The CDR3 extends over 16 amino acids. The V gene end was trimmed by 1 base and the J gene end by 4 bases; junction bases not matched to a gene: 6. The CDR3 protein is CASSEEPGLAADTQYF. The CDR3 DNA reads TGTGCCAGCAGTGAAGAACCGGGACTAGCCGCAGATACGCAGTATTTT.

V usage is TRBV28 and J usage is TRBJ1-2; D uncertain. CDR1 MDHEN and CDR2 SYDVKM come from the germline V gene. The V end lost 4 bases, the J end lost 4 bases, and 13 bases lay between the germline ends. The CDR3 is 14 amino acids. This CDR3 reads CASSSTEILYGYTF. CDR3 bases: TGTGCCAGCAGTTCCACGGAGATCCTCTATGGCTACACCTTC.

V usage is TRBV5-5 and J usage is TRBJ1-6; maybe TRBD1 (5 bases). With 7 bases removed from V and 9 bases from J, the gap between germline ends came to 20 bases. The CDR3 is 15 amino acids. Germline-derived CDR1 and CDR2 are SGHKS and YYEKEE (reference sequence). CDR3 loop: CASGGTGTGISPLHF. The CDR3 DNA follows: TGTGCCAGCGGAGGGACCGGGACCGGAATTTCACCCCTCCACTTT.

This clone was detected only a few times. The gene calls are TRBV9 and TRBJ2-2, with D tentatively TRBD1 (6 bases). Germline values: CDR1 SGDLS, CDR2 YYNGEE. V was clipped by 0 bases and J by 2 bases, with 14 bases between them. This CDR3 has 17 amino acids. The CDR3 protein is CASSVAYRTANTGELFF. As DNA, the CDR3 is TGTGCCAGCAGCGTAGCTTATCGGACAGCTAACACCGGGGAGCTGTTTTTT.

V usage is TRBV12-3 or TRBV12-4 and J usage is TRBJ1-5; no reliable D call. Trimming cost V 6 bases and J 9 bases, with 12 bases left between them. The CDR3 consists of 12 residues. The chain's CDR3 is CASSVYSGPQHF. DNA for the CDR3: TGTGCCAGCAGCGTTTATAGTGGGCCCCAGCATTTT.

The V call is TRBV7-2, the J call TRBJ1-1, with D uncertain. V was pared by 3 bases and J by 1 base, with 6 bases between. The CDR3 loop spans 13 amino acids. In germline, CDR1 is SGHTA, CDR2 FQGNSA. In nucleotides, the CDR3 is TGTGCCAGCAGCTTTCTCCCGAACACTGAAGCTTTCTTT. It is translated as CASSFLPNTEAFF.

The chain has TRBV9 and TRBJ2-7, with D maybe TRBD1 (5 bases). In germline, CDR1 is SGDLS, CDR2 YYNGEE. The CDR3 sequence is 13 residues long. Trimming pared 3 bases from V and 6 bases from J, leaving 13 bases between. Here the CDR3 reads CASSEGNTGEQYF. CDR3 in DNA: TGTGCCAGCAGCGAGGGGAATACAGGCGAGCAGTACTTC.

Here the CDR3 DNA reads TGTGCCAGCAGTCGGGACAGGGCTCCAAATGAGCAGTTCTTC. Its protein product is CASSRDRAPNEQFF. The rearrangement links TRBV6-5 to TRBJ2-1; 9 nucleotides align to TRBD1. The CDR3 runs to 14 residues. Germline trimming cut 5 bases from V and 7 bases from J; bases unmatched to any gene: 6. Germline V gene lookup returns CDR1 MNHEY and CDR2 SVGAGI.

The rearrangement links TRBV19 to TRBJ2-1, with 9 nucleotides matching TRBD2. Germline assignment: CDR1 LNHDA and CDR2 SQIVND (reference sequence). V lost 4 bases and J lost 5; bases outside the gene matches: 6. The CDR3 covers 15 residues. This CDR3 is CASSSGRAPNNEQFF. Written as DNA, the CDR3 is TGTGCCAGTAGTAGCGGGAGGGCCCCCAACAATGAGCAGTTCTTC.

This chain joins TRBV5-1 and TRBJ1-1; D uncertain. There are 13 residues in the CDR3. Per germline, CDR1 SGHRS and CDR2 YFSETQ. V was trimmed by 4 bases and J by 1 base, leaving 8 bases between them. CDR3 nucleotide sequence: TGCGCCAGCAGCCCGACGGGGAACACTGAAGCTTTCTTT. Translation gives CASSPTGNTEAFF.

The chain uses TRBV4-1 and TRBJ2-3; D may be TRBD1 (5 bases). This CDR3 spans 16 amino acids. The germline V gene encodes CDR1 MGHRA and CDR2 YSYEKL. V was trimmed by 1 base and J by 6 bases, leaving 17 bases between them. The CDR3 DNA reads as TGCGCCAGCAGCCAAGGAGTGAAGGGGCGATACGATACGCAGTATTTT. Protein product: CASSQGVKGRYDTQYF.

This clone has just a few counts. The chain uses TRBV30 and TRBJ1-4, with D perhaps matching TRBD1 (6 bases). CDR3 size: 13 residues. The germline V gene has CDR1 GTSNPN and CDR2 SVGIG (reference sequence). Trimming took off 5 bases at V and 8 bases at J, with 15 bases between the two ends. The DNA of the CDR3 is TGTGCCTGGGCCGCGGGACACGGAGAAAAACTGTTTTTT. Its protein is CAWAAGHGEKLFF.